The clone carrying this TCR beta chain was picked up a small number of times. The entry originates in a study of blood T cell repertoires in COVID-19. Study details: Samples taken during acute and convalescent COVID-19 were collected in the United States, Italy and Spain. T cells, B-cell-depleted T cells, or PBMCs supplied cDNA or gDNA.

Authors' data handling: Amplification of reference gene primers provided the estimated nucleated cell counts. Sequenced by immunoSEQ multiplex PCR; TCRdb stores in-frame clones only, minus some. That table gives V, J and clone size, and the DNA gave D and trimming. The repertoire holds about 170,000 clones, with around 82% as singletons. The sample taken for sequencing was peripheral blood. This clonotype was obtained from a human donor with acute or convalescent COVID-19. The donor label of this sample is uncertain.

The CDR3 bases are TGTGCCAGCAGTGAGACTAGAGCCGGGGAGCTGTTTTTT. Its translation is CASSETRAGELFF. This chain uses TRBV7-3 with TRBJ2-2, with D possibly matching TRBD2 (6 bases). The CDR3 is made up of 13 amino acids. CDR1 is SGHTA, CDR2 FQGTGA, per germline. Between the trimmed V and J ends, which lost 6 bases and 6 bases, there was a span of 11 bases. The full variable domain, with the rest looked up from reference TRBV7-3 and TRBJ2-2, is GAGVSQTPSNKVTEKGKYVELRCDPISGHTALYWYRQSLGQGPEFLIYFQGTGAADDSGLPNDRFFAVRPEGSVSTLKIQRTERGDSAVYLCASSETRAGELFFGEGSRLTVL.